The 26 T cell receptor beta chains in this list originate from one sample, sequenced in a study of response to subunit inactivated influenza vaccine. Each CDR3 protein gets one entry after TCRdb re-called the RT-PCR reads with MiXCR. Here the sample spans about 650,000 distinct CDR3 sequences, 15% to 19% being singletons. The source material was PBMCs from blood, sampled 11 to 12 days after vaccination. The receptors here all came from a man between 50 and 59 years old who received an inactivated influenza vaccine.

V is TRBV4-3 and J is TRBJ2-3; TRBD2 is a possible D gene (6 bases). CDR1 is LGHNA and CDR2 is YSLEER in the germline V gene. V was shortened by 1 base and J by 7 bases, with 15 bases between the two germline ends. This CDR3 has 15 residues. CDR3 bases: TGCGCCAGCAGCCAAGTGTTGACGGGGGACCATACGCAGTATTTT. Residues: CASSQVLTGDHTQYF.

Only a few counts were recorded for this clonotype. V and J are TRBV6-1 and TRBJ2-2; no definite D call. Looked up from germline, CDR1 is MNHNS and CDR2 is SASEGT. The V end was cut by 6 bases, the J end by 5 bases, with 10 bases between. The CDR3 covers 13 residues. The CDR3 DNA sequence: TGTGCCAGCAGGGAATCTAGGACCGGGGAGCTGTTTTTT. Amino acids: CASRESRTGELFF.

This clonotype was observed at least ten times. CDR3 sequence (DNA): TGCAGTGCTAGAAGCAGGGGACGTGAGACCCAGTACTTC. This encodes CSARSRGRETQYF. The genes are TRBV20-1 and TRBJ2-5; maybe TRBD1 (6 bases). V was clipped by 2 bases and J by 5 bases, with 12 bases between them. This CDR3 spans 13 amino acids. CDR1 and CDR2 from the germline V gene are DFQATT and SNEGSKA (reference sequence).

The genes are TRBV2 and TRBJ2-3; D is uncertain. Trimming took 7 bases from V and 2 from J, leaving 10 bases between them. CDR3 length: 13 amino acids. The germline gives CDR1 SNHLY, CDR2 FYNNEI. The CDR3: CASIRADTDTQYF. CDR3 coding DNA: TGTGCCAGCATACGGGCCGACACAGATACGCAGTATTTT.

This clonotype has a handful of counts. The chain carries TRBV7-9 and TRBJ2-7; 8 bases are a match to TRBD1. Germline CDR1 is SEHNR and CDR2 is FQNEAQ (reference sequence). The CDR3 runs to 17 residues. Trimming cost V 5 bases and J 5 bases; bases outside gene matches: 17. The CDR3 loop reads CASSGTGTISLPDEQYF. CDR3 sequence (DNA): TGTGCCAGCAGCGGGACAGGCACGATCTCCTTGCCCGACGAGCAGTACTTC. Full variable domain (missing parts from reference TRBV7-9 and TRBJ2-7): DTGVSQNPRHKITKRGQNVTFRCDPISEHNRLYWYRQTLGQGPEFLTYFQNEAQLEKSRLLSDRFSAERPKGSFSTLEIQRTEQGDSAMYLCASSGTGTISLPDEQYFGPGTRLTVT.

In its sample, this clonotype was seen a few times. The CDR3 DNA reads TGTGCCAGCAGCCACGATCCAAGGACGGGTTTTGCCAAAAACATTCAGTACTTC. This sequence encodes CASSHDPRTGFAKNIQYF. The chain is built from TRBV4-2 and TRBJ2-4; D not resolved. Germline values: CDR1 LGHNA, CDR2 YNFKEQ. The CDR3 spans 18 residues. V was pared by 3 bases and J by 1 base, with 19 bases between.

Only a few counts were recorded for this clonotype. The chain links TRBV11-2 to TRBJ2-1; no firm D call. The CDR3 runs 15 residues. V was trimmed by 1 base and J by 6 bases, leaving 13 bases between them. The germline gives CDR1 SGHAT, CDR2 FQNNGV. CDR3 region: CASSLGAIFFNEQFF. The CDR3 DNA reads as TGTGCCAGCAGCTTAGGAGCGATTTTTTTCAATGAGCAGTTCTTC.

CDR3: CASSLWKTPEAFF. The CDR3 DNA is TGTGCCAGCAGCTTGTGGAAGACCCCTGAAGCTTTCTTT. The rearrangement joins TRBV5-6 to TRBJ1-1; no definite D call. Per germline, CDR1 SGHDT and CDR2 YYEEEE. V lost 1 base and J 6 bases, leaving 10 bases between the germline ends. The CDR3 extends over 13 amino acids. The full variable domain, with the rest looked up from reference TRBV5-6 and TRBJ1-1, is DAGVTQSPTHLIKTRGQQVTLRCSPKSGHDTVSWYQQALGQGPQFIFQYYEEEERQRGNFPDRFSGHQFPNYSSELNVNALLLGDSALYLCASSLWKTPEAFFGQGTRLTVV.

This clonotype was counted between two and nine times. The chain carries TRBV4-3 and TRBJ1-1, with D possibly matching TRBD1 (5 bases). The CDR3 runs 15 residues. Germline V gives CDR1 LGHNA, CDR2 YSLEER. The V end was cut by 0 bases, the J end by 0 bases, with 8 bases between. The DNA for the CDR3 is TGCGCCAGCAGCCAAGATGACAGCCTGAACACTGAAGCTTTCTTT. It specifies CASSQDDSLNTEAFF.

This clonotype was seen more than once but under ten times. The rearrangement joins TRBV10-3 to TRBJ2-7, with 7 bases lining up with TRBD2. V was clipped by 6 bases and J by 3 bases; unmatched bases: 8. The CDR3 consists of 14 residues. The germline V gene encodes CDR1 ENHRY and CDR2 SYGVKD. The CDR3 nucleotides are TGTGCCATCAGCTCTCCGGGGGGTAGCTACGAGCAGTACTTC. It codes for CAISSPGGSYEQYF.

V and J are TRBV29-1 and TRBJ1-2; 7 bases map to TRBD1. CDR1 SQVTM and CDR2 ANQGSEA come from the germline V gene. Trimming cost V 5 bases and J 6 bases; bases outside gene matches: 6. The CDR3 is 12 residues long. The CDR3 loop is CSVTQGSHGYTF. CDR3 coding DNA: TGCAGCGTTACACAGGGGTCGCATGGCTACACCTTC. Full variable domain (remainder filled in from reference TRBV29-1 and TRBJ1-2): SAVISQKPSRDICQRGTSLTIQCQVDSQVTMMFWYRQQPGQSLTLIATANQGSEATYESGFVIDKFPISRPNLTFSTLTVSNMSPEDSSIYLCSVTQGSHGYTFGSGTRLTVV.

The J gene is TRBJ2-5, the V gene TRBV20-1; D is perhaps TRBD2 (6 bases). Deletions cut 3 bases from V and 0 bases from J, with 11 bases between. This CDR3 is built from 14 residues. Germline CDR1 and CDR2: DFQATT and SNEGSKA (reference sequence). The CDR3 spells CSASWGEYQETQYF. The DNA of the CDR3 is TGCAGTGCTAGCTGGGGGGAGTACCAAGAGACCCAGTACTTC.

The rearrangement joins TRBV5-5 to TRBJ2-3; D perhaps matches TRBD1 (6 bases). The CDR3 sequence is 18 residues long. Germline assignment: CDR1 SGHKS and CDR2 YYEKEE (reference sequence). Trimming stripped 4 bases from V and 3 bases from J, with 24 bases between. CDR3 in amino acids: CASSERHRAGVRTDTQYF. CDR3 coding DNA: TGTGCCAGCAGCGAGAGACACAGGGCCGGGGTTAGGACAGATACGCAGTATTTT.

This clonotype was seen many times. This rearrangement joins TRBV5-1 to TRBJ2-7; TRBD2 aligns across 13 bases. This CDR3 contains 15 residues. Trimming at V came to 4 bases and at J to 3 bases, leaving 4 bases not matched to a gene. Germline V CDR1 and CDR2: SGHRS, YFSETQ. DNA for the CDR3: TGCGCCAGCAGCCAGCGGACTAGCGGGAGCTACGAGCAGTACTTC. This codes for CASSQRTSGSYEQYF.

This clonotype was recorded at least ten times. The rearrangement uses TRBV20-1 and TRBJ2-3; D may be TRBD1 (6 bases). The length of the CDR3 is 16 residues. Germline CDR1 is DFQATT and CDR2 is SNEGSKA (reference sequence). Trimming took off 0 bases at V and 2 bases at J, with 15 bases between the two ends. The CDR3 loop reads CSARDLRQGNTDTQYF. For the CDR3, the DNA is TGCAGTGCTAGAGATCTTCGGCAGGGGAACACAGATACGCAGTATTTT.

This clonotype has a handful of counts. This sequence joins TRBV6-2 or TRBV6-3 and TRBJ2-3; 11 bases are shared with TRBD2. Germline V gene sequence: CDR1 MNHEY, CDR2 SVGEGT. The J segment lost 5 bases and the V segment lost 2 bases, leaving 18 bases of the junction unmatched. The CDR3 is 20 amino acids. DNA for the CDR3: TGTGCCAGCAGTTACGCGGTAGCGGGGGGGCCCCCCCGCTTGAGAGATACGCAGTATTTT. Encoded protein: CASSYAVAGGPPRLRDTQYF.

This clonotype was counted once. Possible read error: a much larger clone is one base away. This chain links TRBV12-3 or TRBV12-4 with TRBJ2-5, with D tentatively TRBD1 or TRBD2 (5 bases each). This CDR3 contains 15 residues. CDR3 sequence (DNA): TGTTCCAGCAGTTTAGGTTCAGGGAGTCAAGAGACCCAGTACTTC. Amino acid sequence: CSSSLGSGSQETQYF.

V and J are TRBV27 and TRBJ2-5; 7 bases are shared with TRBD1. V gave up 4 bases and J gave up 4 bases; unmatched junction bases: 9. The CDR3 length is 15 residues. Germline V gene data show CDR1 as MNHEY and CDR2 as SMNVEV (reference sequence). CDR3 sequence reads: CASSYRDRNLETQYF. As DNA, the CDR3 is TGTGCCAGCAGTTACCGGGACAGAAATTTAGAGACCCAGTACTTC.

The table lists this clonotype with a few counts. The chain links TRBV5-1 to TRBJ2-5, with D uncertain. This CDR3 has 14 amino acids. The V end lost 5 bases, the J end lost 1 base, and 12 bases lay between the germline ends. In germline, CDR1 is SGHRS, CDR2 YFSETQ. CDR3 residues: CASRQIGPQETQYF. Here the CDR3 DNA reads TGCGCCAGCAGGCAAATCGGACCCCAAGAGACCCAGTACTTC.

The chain joins TRBV5-1 to TRBJ2-2, with D unresolved. Trimming took 2 bases from V and 6 from J, leaving 8 bases between them. CDR3 length equals 13 residues. The germline V gene encodes CDR1 SGHRS and CDR2 YFSETQ. CDR3 bases: TGCGCCAGCAGCTTAAGTAACGCCGGGGAGCTGTTTTTT. It is translated as CASSLSNAGELFF.

V usage is TRBV14 and J usage is TRBJ2-1; D is unresolved. The V end lost 5 bases, the J end lost 3 bases, and 8 bases lay between the germline ends. CDR3 length equals 13 residues. CDR1 is SGHDN, CDR2 FVKESK, per germline. Written as DNA, the CDR3 is TGTGCCAGCAGCGGGCAGATCTACAATGAGCAGTTCTTC. It specifies CASSGQIYNEQFF.

The rearrangement links TRBV5-1 to TRBJ2-6, with D unclear. The germline V and J ends were trimmed by 1 base and 0 bases, with 11 bases remaining between them. The CDR3 consists of 17 residues. CDR1 SGHRS and CDR2 YFSETQ come from the germline V gene. The CDR3, as DNA: TGCGCCAGCAGCTTGAACTCAGGATACTCTGGGGCCAACGTCCTGACTTTC. As protein: CASSLNSGYSGANVLTF.

This clonotype appeared many times. The CDR3 region is CASSLRGNSNQPQHF. The CDR3 nucleotides read TGTGCCAGCAGCCTCAGGGGGAATAGCAATCAGCCCCAGCATTTT. The chain has TRBV12-3 or TRBV12-4 and TRBJ1-5, with 7 nucleotides matching TRBD1. With 6 bases clipped from V and 0 bases from J, the junction kept 5 bases outside the gene matches. The CDR3 is 15 residues long.

This chain connects TRBV4-3 to TRBJ2-6; no clear D gene. The germline CDR1 and CDR2 sequences are LGHNA and YSLEER. The length of the CDR3 is 15 residues. V dropped 0 bases and J dropped 3 bases, with 6 bases sitting between them. The CDR3 coding sequence is TGCGCCAGCAGCCAAGATGGGGTTGGGGCCAACGTCCTGACTTTC. The encoded protein is CASSQDGVGANVLTF.

The rearrangement uses TRBV29-1 and TRBJ2-5; D possibly corresponds to TRBD2 (5 bases). V was pared by 4 bases and J by 7 bases, with 10 bases between. This CDR3 is 11 amino acids long. The germline gives CDR1 SQVTM, CDR2 ANQGSEA. CDR3 residues: CSVGGSSTQYF. In nucleotides, the CDR3 is TGCAGCGTTGGAGGGAGCTCGACCCAGTACTTC.

This chain joins TRBV13 and TRBJ2-3, with D unclear. Germline assignment: CDR1 PRHDT and CDR2 FYEKMQ (reference sequence). V lost 5 bases to trimming and J lost 1 base, with 16 bases between them. This CDR3 contains 16 residues. Here the CDR3 reads CASSLLWTGGTDTQYF. DNA for the CDR3: TGTGCCAGCAGCCTACTCTGGACCGGCGGCACAGATACGCAGTATTTT.